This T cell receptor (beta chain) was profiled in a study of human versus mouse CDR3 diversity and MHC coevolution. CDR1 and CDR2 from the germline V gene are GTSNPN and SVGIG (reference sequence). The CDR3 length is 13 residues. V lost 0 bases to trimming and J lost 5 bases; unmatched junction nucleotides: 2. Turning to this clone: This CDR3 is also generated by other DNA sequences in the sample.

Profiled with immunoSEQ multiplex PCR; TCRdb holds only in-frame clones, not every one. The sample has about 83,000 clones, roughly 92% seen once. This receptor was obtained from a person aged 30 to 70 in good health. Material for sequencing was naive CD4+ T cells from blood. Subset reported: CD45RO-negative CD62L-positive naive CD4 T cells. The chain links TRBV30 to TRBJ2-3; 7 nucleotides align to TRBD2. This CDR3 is CAWSVTGGDTQYF. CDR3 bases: TGTGCCTGGAGTGTGACGGGAGGAGATACGCAGTATTTT.